The clone carrying this TCR beta chain was recorded a few times. No antigen is known for it. This entry belongs to a study of identical twins. Whole-study results and caveats: Not following the same donors, the study drew its conclusions from cross-sectional statistical analysis. Beta out-of-frame sequences displayed a weaker excess of sharing between twins.

The donor group consisted entirely of healthy Caucasians. TCRdb re-called the 5' RACE reads through MiXCR, storing one row per CDR3 protein. This sample has around 1.7 million distinct CDR3 sequences, with about 30% found just once. Germline CDR1 is SGHRS and CDR2 is YFSETQ. Trimming left V 6 bases short and J 0 bases short, with 16 bases between. CDR3 length equals 17 residues. The sequence was collected from a newborn girl in good health. This rearrangement joins TRBV5-1 to TRBJ2-6; weak D call: TRBD1 (6 bases). The sample was cord blood. The CDR3 DNA sequence: TGCGCCAGCAACTCCGGGACACTTTCCTCTGGGGCCAACGTCCTGACTTTC. The encoded protein is CASNSGTLSSGANVLTF.